A selection of T cell receptor beta chains follows, all from one sample in a study of CD8+ T cells in alopecia areata. Using immunoSEQ multiplex PCR, the repertoire was profiled, and TCRdb retains in-frame clones only, with some absent. The profile shows 200,000 to 250,000 clones, around two fifths of them singletons. Material: CD4+ T cells sorted from blood, obtained at approximately week 34, from a patient treated with tofacitinib. Receptors originate from a human donor with alopecia areata. Each CDR3 is given with its conserved first and last residue. Fields, in order: D gene, J gene, V gene, clone size, CDR3 DNA, CDR3 protein. D genes are given only for firm matches. Clone size, where shown, is once, few, many, or a class for clones that have expanded.

. | TRBJ2-2 | TRBV19 | . | TGTGCCTCCCGGGGACAACTGAACACCGGGGAGCTGTTTTTT | CASRGQLNTGELFF
. | TRBJ2-5 | TRBV14 | many | TGTGCCAGCAGCCAAGTCGGTAGCACGGAGACCCAGTACTTC | CASSQVGSTETQYF
. | TRBJ2-7 | TRBV7-9 | . | TGTGCCAGCAGCTTAGCGGCGCAGTACGAGCAGTACTTC | CASSLAAQYEQYF
. | TRBJ1-1 | TRBV30 | . | TGTGCCTGCACGGGGGTCATGAACACTGAAGCTTTCTTT | CACTGVMNTEAFF
TRBD1 | TRBJ2-7 | TRBV7-8 | few | TGTGCCAGCAGCATGAGACAGGGGGAAAACTACGAGCAGTACTTC | CASSMRQGENYEQYF
TRBD2 | TRBJ2-7 | TRBV6-5 | . | TGTGCCAGCAGCCTCCTAGCGGGAGGCCGGGAGCAGTACTTC | CASSLLAGGREQYF
TRBD2 | TRBJ2-3 | TRBV5-1 | few | TGCGCCAGTACCCTGGATAGCGGGAGGGCCACAGATACGCAGTATTTT | CASTLDSGRATDTQYF
. | TRBJ2-7 | TRBV30 | . | TGTGCCTGGAGGAATCCCCGGGACCCCTACGAGCAGTACTTC | CAWRNPRDPYEQYF
. | TRBJ1-4 | TRBV18 | . | TGTGCCAGCTCACCGTCACAGGGAGAAAAACTGTTTTTT | CASSPSQGEKLFF
TRBD2 | TRBJ2-1 | TRBV4-1 | . | TGCGCCAGCAGCCTAGCGGGACAAAATGAGCAGTTCTTC | CASSLAGQNEQFF
TRBD2 | TRBJ2-5 | TRBV7-8 | . | TGTGCCAGCAGCTTTGCGGCGGGAGGGATACAAGAGACCCAGTACTTC | CASSFAAGGIQETQYF
. | TRBJ1-4 | TRBV7-8 | . | TGTGCCAGCAGCAAAACCTGGGGGGTAATTAATGAAAAACTGTTTTTT | CASSKTWGVINEKLFF
. | TRBJ2-1 | TRBV7-3 | . | TGTGCCAGCAGCTTAACTGTGATTAGCACTGAGCAGTTCTTC | CASSLTVISTEQFF
TRBD2 | TRBJ2-5 | TRBV7-9 | few | TGTGCCAGCAGCCTGACTAGCGGGAGACTAGGGGAGACCCAGTACTTC | CASSLTSGRLGETQYF
TRBD2 | TRBJ2-5 | TRBV5-1 | few | TGCGCCAGCAGTGCCGCGGGAGCCGGCGAGACCCAGTACTTC | CASSAAGAGETQYF
TRBD2 | TRBJ2-3 | TRBV15 | . | TGTGCCACCAGCAGGGAGGCGGGAGGGGCAGATACGCAGTATTTT | CATSREAGGADTQYF
TRBD1 | TRBJ1-4 | TRBV29-1 | . | TGCAGCGTGAGGACAGGGGGCTTCCGGAAGGAAAAACTGTTTTTT | CSVRTGGFRKEKLFF
. | TRBJ2-2 | TRBV2 | . | TGTGCCAGCAGTGTGTTAACAGGGAACACCGGGGAGCTGTTTTTT | CASSVLTGNTGELFF
. | TRBJ1-2 | TRBV9 | many | TGTGCCAGCAGCGTAATCCCGGGGACGACGGATGGCTACACCTTC | CASSVIPGTTDGYTF